Shown below are 12 T cell receptor beta chains from a single sample sequenced in a study of graft-versus-host responses after intestinal transplantation. Responder cells labeled with CFSE (roughly 200,000) were co-plated with irradiated stimulator cells labeled with violet dye (roughly 200,000). Only in-frame clones appear in the TCRdb table, and some are missing; sequencing was by immunoSEQ multiplex PCR. This table holds about 9,000 clones, about a quarter found once. This sample comprised alloreactive CD8+ T cells from a mixed lymphocyte reaction culture, obtained before transplantation. Stated subset: CFSE-low proliferating T cells sorted from approximately six-day pre-transplant mixed lymphocyte reaction (GvH or HvG direction). The source is a human patient who was an organ donor for intestinal transplantation.

This clone was observed a few times. This CDR3 reads CASSRDQGGPVYGYTF. The CDR3 DNA is TGTGCCAGCAGCAGAGATCAGGGGGGCCCAGTCTATGGCTACACCTTC. V gene TRBV5-5 combines with J gene TRBJ1-2; 7 nucleotides agree with TRBD1. This CDR3 has 16 amino acids. J was trimmed by 4 bases and V by 4 bases; bases with no gene match: 13. CDR1 SGHKS and CDR2 YYEKEE come from the germline V gene (reference sequence).

A few counts support this clone. The junction departs from the called germline gene at one end, perhaps through a read error. This chain links TRBV5-1 with TRBJ1-6, with TRBD1 as a possible D gene (6 bases). Germline lookup yields CDR1 SGHRS and CDR2 YFSETQ. The CDR3 consists of 14 residues. DNA of the CDR3: TGCGCCAGCAGATTGGGGACATGTAGTTCACCCCTCCACTTT. It is translated as CASRLGTCSSPLHF.

The chain links TRBV27 to TRBJ2-7, with 9 bases lining up with TRBD2. This CDR3 contains 17 residues. V trimming: 4 bases; J trimming: 2 bases; junction bases outside the gene matches: 12. The germline CDR1 and CDR2 sequences are MNHEY and SMNVEV (reference sequence). CDR3 sequence (DNA): TGTGCCAGCAGTTACTCGACGGCAGCGGGGGGAACCTACGAGCAGTACTTC. Translating gives CASSYSTAAGGTYEQYF.

This chain connects TRBV5-1 to TRBJ2-5; possible D gene TRBD2, 5 bases. The DNA end favors TRBJ2-7, so the J call may be wrong. The CDR3 has 14 residues. Germline values: CDR1 SGHRS, CDR2 YFSETQ. CDR3 residues: CASSRPTNLGEQYF. The CDR3 region has the DNA TGCGCCAGCAGCCGGCCGACTAATCTGGGCGAGCAGTACTTC.

This sequence joins TRBV5-5 and TRBJ2-7; perhaps TRBD1 as D (6 bases). Trimming shortened V by 4 bases and J by 7 bases, and 21 bases separated the two germline ends. The germline CDR1 and CDR2 sequences are SGHKS and YYEKEE (reference sequence). This CDR3 contains 15 residues. The CDR3 nucleotides are TGTGCCAGCAGCGACACACAGGGAAACCCTACGGAGCAGTACTTC. Residues: CASSDTQGNPTEQYF.

This clone showed up just a few times. The V gene is TRBV6-5, the J gene TRBJ1-6, with 7 bases fitting TRBD1. CDR3 length: 15 residues. In germline, CDR1 is MNHEY, CDR2 SVGAGI. The junction had 5 bases not matched to a gene; V was cut back by 1 base and J by 8 bases. Here the CDR3 DNA reads TGTGCCAGCAGTTACTACGACAGGGCTGATTCACCCCTCCACTTT. Translated, it gives CASSYYDRADSPLHF.

The gene calls are TRBV7-2 and TRBJ2-1; D assignment may be TRBD1 or TRBD2 (5 bases each). In germline, CDR1 is SGHTA, CDR2 FQGNSA. CDR3 length: 13 residues. V lost 5 bases and J 10 bases, leaving 15 bases between the germline ends. For the CDR3, the DNA is TGTGCCAGCAGCCCTCCGGTGGGGGAGGAGCAGTTCTTC. Protein: CASSPPVGEEQFF.

As to this clone: At one end the junction does not follow the germline gene, possibly because of a read error. The chain employs TRBV27 and TRBJ2-7, with 9 bases that match TRBD2. Germline V lookup: CDR1 MNHEY, CDR2 SMNVEV (reference sequence). The CDR3 contains 18 residues. As DNA, the CDR3 is TGTGCCGGCAGTTCTATACTCCCGGTAGCGGGGGTAACCTACGAGCAGTACTTC. Translating it yields CAGSSILPVAGVTYEQYF.

This clone was seen only a few times. V usage is TRBV11-2 and J usage is TRBJ2-3; D uncertain. Trimming stripped 6 bases from V and 5 bases from J, with 6 bases between. The CDR3 length is 11 residues. Germline V gene lookup returns CDR1 SGHAT and CDR2 FQNNGV. Here the CDR3 reads CASSEIDTQYF. The CDR3 DNA reads as TGTGCCAGCAGTGAGATAGATACGCAGTATTTT. The full variable domain, completed using reference TRBV11-2 and TRBJ2-3, is EAGVAQSPRYKIIEKRQSVAFWCNPISGHATLYWYQQILGQGPKLLIQFQNNGVVDDSQLPKDRFSAERLKGVDSTLKIQPAKLEDSAVYLCASSEIDTQYFGPGTRLTVL.

The V call is TRBV27, the J call TRBJ2-3; 7 positions agree with TRBD2. Germline V CDR1 and CDR2: MNHEY, SMNVEV (reference sequence). This CDR3 contains 14 residues. Losses at the gene ends were 3 bases for V and 6 bases for J; bases not matched to a gene: 6. The CDR3 bases are TGTGCCAGCAGTTTTTACCAGGGAGGGGATACGCAGTATTTT. Translated, it gives CASSFYQGGDTQYF.

Note on this clone: With a much larger clone just one base away, this may be a read error. V and J are TRBV6-5 and TRBJ2-5, with 10 bases lining up with TRBD2. The CDR3 is 16 amino acids. Germline V CDR1 and CDR2: MNHEY, SVGAGI. The ends lost 3 bases at V and 2 bases at J; junction bases unmatched: 6. DNA of the CDR3: TGTGCCAGCAGTTATCTGAGCGGGGGGGCGCAAGAGACCCAGTACTTC. Amino acid sequence: CASSYLSGGAQETQYF.

For the CDR3, the DNA is TGCGCCAGCAGCCAAATCCTAGGGGGCTCCTACGAGCAGTACTTC. Residues: CASSQILGGSYEQYF. V usage is TRBV4-3 and J usage is TRBJ2-7; D is possibly TRBD1 (6 bases). The CDR3 consists of 15 residues. V lost 2 bases and J 0 bases, leaving 11 bases between the germline ends. The germline V gene encodes CDR1 LGHNA and CDR2 YSLEER.